Shown below are 19 T cell receptor beta chains from a single sample sequenced in a study of cytomegalovirus exposure and HLA in healthy donors. The PCR ran on 60 Vbeta and 13 Jbeta primers. Using immunoSEQ multiplex PCR, the repertoire was profiled, and TCRdb retains in-frame clones only, with some absent. The profile shows some 130,000 clones, approximately 82% of them singletons. The sequencing sample was made of PBMCs. The receptors were sampled from a female donor in good health and CMV-seronegative.

This clone has just a few counts. The V and J genes are TRBV18 and TRBJ1-2, with 9 bases that match TRBD1. The germline V gene encodes CDR1 KGHSH and CDR2 LQKENI. Trimming removed 6 bases from V and 7 bases from J; junction bases left unmatched: 9. The CDR3 extends over 14 amino acids. CDR3 in DNA: TGTGCCAGCTCCCTGGACAGGGGCCTAGGTGGCTACACCTTC. This codes for CASSLDRGLGGYTF. The variable domain in full, with the rest retrieved from reference TRBV18 and TRBJ1-2, is NAGVMQNPRHLVRRRGQEARLRCSPMKGHSHVYWYRQLPEEGLKFMVYLQKENIIDESGMPKERFSAEFPKEGPSILRIQQVVRGDSAAYFCASSLDRGLGGYTFGSGTRLTVV.

Of note for this clone: This CDR3 is also generated by other DNA sequences in the sample. The chain combines TRBV28 with TRBJ1-4; 7 positions match TRBD1. The CDR3 has 15 amino acids. After removal of 4 bases from V and 0 bases from J, the junction contained 2 bases not matched to a gene. Looked up from germline, CDR1 is MDHEN and CDR2 is SYDVKM. This CDR3 is CASSSDRATNEKLFF. For the CDR3, the DNA is TGTGCCAGCAGTTCTGACAGGGCAACTAATGAAAAACTGTTTTTT.

This chain links TRBV19 with TRBJ2-1, with 9 nucleotides matching TRBD1. Germline values: CDR1 LNHDA, CDR2 SQIVND (reference sequence). The CDR3 consists of 19 residues. The V and J ends lost 7 bases and 1 base, in that order; junction bases with no gene match: 17. The CDR3 region has the DNA TGTGCCAGTACCATGGGACAGGGAGGGCTAGGGGGATCCTACAATGAGCAGTTCTTC. Amino acids: CASTMGQGGLGGSYNEQFF.

The V and J genes are TRBV5-1 and TRBJ2-7, with 8 nucleotides matching TRBD2. The CDR3 is made up of 14 amino acids. Germline lookup yields CDR1 SGHRS and CDR2 YFSETQ. After removal of 7 bases from V and 6 bases from J, the junction contained 12 bases not matched to a gene. DNA of the CDR3: TGCGCCAGCTGCCCAGGAGCGGGGGCGCGCGAGCAGTACTTC. Its protein product is CASCPGAGAREQYF.

The J gene is TRBJ1-2, the V gene TRBV5-8; no clear D. Germline lookup yields CDR1 SGHTS and CDR2 YDEGEE. V was shortened by 7 bases and J by 0 bases, with 13 bases between the two germline ends. The CDR3 totals 14 residues. In DNA, the CDR3 is TGTGCCAGCCATGTCTACCCCTCTAACTATGGCTACACCTTC. Translation: CASHVYPSNYGYTF.

The genes are TRBV28 and TRBJ2-7; 10 nucleotides match TRBD1. The CDR3 consists of 15 residues. Unmatched junction bases numbered 6, after V lost 5 bases and J lost 2 bases. The V gene's germline CDR1 is MDHEN and CDR2 SYDVKM. In nucleotides, the CDR3 is TGTGCCAGCAGTAGGGAGGACAGGGGGGCCTACGAGCAGTACTTC. Translating it yields CASSREDRGAYEQYF.

This clone has more than one count but fewer than ten. V usage is TRBV19 and J usage is TRBJ2-7, with 8 bases matching TRBD2. Germline V gene data show CDR1 as LNHDA and CDR2 as SQIVND (reference sequence). CDR3 length: 13 residues. V dropped 6 bases and J dropped 3; count of bases not matched to a gene: 4. CDR3 in amino acids: CASRSGRDYEQYF. CDR3 sequence (DNA): TGTGCCAGTAGGAGCGGGAGAGACTACGAGCAGTACTTC.

The rearrangement uses TRBV5-1 and TRBJ1-4; 7 nucleotides align to TRBD1. This CDR3 has 14 amino acids. The germline gives CDR1 SGHRS, CDR2 YFSETQ. V was pared by 4 bases and J by 4 bases, with 4 bases of the junction left unmatched. CDR3 DNA sequence: TGCGCCAGCAGCATGACAGGGAGTAATGAAAAACTGTTTTTT. As protein: CASSMTGSNEKLFF.

This clone was counted a few times. The chain couples TRBV7-9 to TRBJ1-2, with 9 bases matching TRBD1. The CDR3 has 14 residues. The V segment lost 5 bases and the J segment 8 bases; nucleotides outside the gene matches: 9. Germline lookup yields CDR1 SEHNR and CDR2 FQNEAQ (reference sequence). CDR3 in DNA: TGTGCCAGCAGCGCCGGACAGGGGTATGTCGGCTACACCTTC. It codes for CASSAGQGYVGYTF.

The chain couples TRBV6-5 to TRBJ1-1, with D unclear. Trimming took 2 bases from V and 2 from J, leaving 15 bases between them. CDR1 is MNHEY and CDR2 is SVGAGI in the germline V gene. The CDR3 covers 16 residues. This CDR3 reads CASSYGGLLRNTEAFF. The CDR3 region has the DNA TGTGCCAGCAGTTACGGAGGGCTCCTGCGAAACACTGAAGCTTTCTTT.

The chain has TRBV19 and TRBJ1-4, with 9 bases fitting TRBD1. Trimming cost V 6 bases and J 7 bases; bases outside gene matches: 9. In germline, CDR1 is LNHDA, CDR2 SQIVND (reference sequence). The CDR3 loop spans 15 amino acids. CDR3 in amino acids: CASSITGTGTEKLFF. For the CDR3, the DNA is TGTGCCAGTAGCATAACCGGGACAGGGACTGAAAAACTGTTTTTT.

V is TRBV30 and J is TRBJ2-5; no clear D. The CDR3 is 12 amino acids. The V gene lost 6 bases and the J gene lost 5 bases, with 13 bases spanning the gap. The germline V gene encodes CDR1 GTSNPN and CDR2 SVGIG (reference sequence). CDR3 residues: CACSPVQETQYF. The CDR3, as DNA: TGTGCCTGTTCCCCCGTCCAGGAGACCCAGTACTTC.

In nucleotides, the CDR3 is TGTGCCAGCAGTTTAGGAATCTGGACAGGGACCTACGAGCAGTACTTC. It encodes CASSLGIWTGTYEQYF. The rearrangement links TRBV28 to TRBJ2-7; 8 bases agree with TRBD1. Germline V gene lookup returns CDR1 MDHEN and CDR2 SYDVKM. The CDR3 is 16 residues long. V lost 2 bases, J lost 2 bases, and 8 bases stayed unmatched.

A few counts support this clone. This chain joins TRBV30 and TRBJ2-2; D is possibly TRBD1 (6 bases). Looked up from germline, CDR1 is GTSNPN and CDR2 is SVGIG (reference sequence). The CDR3 is 17 amino acids. V lost 6 bases and J 0 bases, leaving 20 bases between the germline ends. The DNA of the CDR3 is TGTGCCTGCACGGGACCCCGGGACACGACGAACACCGGGGAGCTGTTTTTT. This sequence encodes CACTGPRDTTNTGELFF.

The V and J genes are TRBV9 and TRBJ2-5, with TRBD2 matching over 8 bases. The V gene end was trimmed by 4 bases and the J gene end by 2 bases; junction bases not matched to a gene: 4. CDR1 is SGDLS and CDR2 is YYNGEE in the germline V gene. CDR3 length: 14 amino acids. CDR3 region: CASSLGTSQETQYF. The CDR3 DNA reads as TGTGCCAGCAGCTTAGGGACTAGTCAAGAGACCCAGTACTTC.

This chain connects TRBV2 to TRBJ2-7; 7 bases fit TRBD1. There are 13 residues in the CDR3. Germline values: CDR1 SNHLY, CDR2 FYNNEI. Trimming at V came to 3 bases and at J to 11 bases, leaving 10 bases not matched to a gene. CDR3 region: CASSEVTGARKYF. Written as DNA, the CDR3 is TGTGCCAGCAGTGAGGTTACAGGGGCACGAAAGTACTTC. Based on the CDR3 plus reference TRBV2 and TRBJ2-7, the full variable domain is EPEVTQTPSHQVTQMGQEVILRCVPISNHLYFYWYRQILGQKVEFLVSFYNNEISEKSEIFDDQFSVERPDGSNFTLKIRSTKLEDSAMYFCASSEVTGARKYFGPGTRLTVT.

The chain carries TRBV11-2 and TRBJ2-5, with TRBD2 matching 7 bases. The CDR3 is 15 residues long. Germline CDR1 SGHAT, CDR2 FQNNGV. Unmatched junction bases numbered 7, after V lost 1 base and J lost 5 bases. DNA of the CDR3: TGTGCCAGCAGCTTAGGGTACGGGGAGGGGGAGACCCAGTACTTC. Translating it yields CASSLGYGEGETQYF.

The rearrangement uses TRBV19 and TRBJ2-1; 9 nucleotides align to TRBD1. The germline V gene has CDR1 LNHDA and CDR2 SQIVND (reference sequence). V lost 5 bases and J lost 6; bases outside the gene matches: 8. This CDR3 has 15 amino acids. The CDR3: CASSRPGQGSNEQFF. CDR3 sequence (DNA): TGTGCCAGTAGTCGACCGGGACAGGGAAGCAATGAGCAGTTCTTC.

The sample holds a few counts of this clone. The chain joins TRBV29-1 to TRBJ2-1; TRBD2 matches at 11 bases. Germline CDR1 SQVTM, CDR2 ANQGSEA. The CDR3 consists of 17 residues. V dropped 0 bases and J dropped 9; count of bases not matched to a gene: 13. CDR3 loop: CSVEDPKISGGAGEQFF. DNA of the CDR3: TGCAGCGTTGAAGATCCGAAGATTAGCGGGGGGGCCGGTGAGCAGTTCTTC.